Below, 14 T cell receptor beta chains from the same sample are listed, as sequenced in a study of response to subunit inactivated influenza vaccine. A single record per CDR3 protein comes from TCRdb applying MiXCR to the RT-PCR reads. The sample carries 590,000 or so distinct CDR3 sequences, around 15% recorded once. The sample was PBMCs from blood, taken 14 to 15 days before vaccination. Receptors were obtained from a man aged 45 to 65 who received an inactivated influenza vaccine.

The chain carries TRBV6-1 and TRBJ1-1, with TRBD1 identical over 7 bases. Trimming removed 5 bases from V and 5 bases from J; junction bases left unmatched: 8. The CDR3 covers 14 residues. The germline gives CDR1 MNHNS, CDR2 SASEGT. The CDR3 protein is CASSPDRDQTEAFF. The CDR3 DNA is TGTGCCAGCAGTCCCGACAGGGATCAAACTGAAGCTTTCTTT.

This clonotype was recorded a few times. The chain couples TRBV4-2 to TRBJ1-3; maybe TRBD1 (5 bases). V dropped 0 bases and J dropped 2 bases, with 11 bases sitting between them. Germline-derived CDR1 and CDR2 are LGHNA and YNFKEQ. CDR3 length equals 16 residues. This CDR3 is CASSQDWGGAGNTIYF. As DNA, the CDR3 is TGTGCCAGCAGCCAAGATTGGGGGGGTGCTGGAAACACCATATATTTT.

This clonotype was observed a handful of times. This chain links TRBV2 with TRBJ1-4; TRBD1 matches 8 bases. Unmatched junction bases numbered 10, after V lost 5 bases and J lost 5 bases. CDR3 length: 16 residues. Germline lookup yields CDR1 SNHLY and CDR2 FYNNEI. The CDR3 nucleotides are TGTGCCAGCAGTCCAACAGCAGGGGGCGGCAATGAAAAACTGTTTTTT. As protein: CASSPTAGGGNEKLFF. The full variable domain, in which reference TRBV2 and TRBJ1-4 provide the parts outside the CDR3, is EPEVTQTPSHQVTQMGQEVILRCVPISNHLYFYWYRQILGQKVEFLVSFYNNEISEKSEIFDDQFSVERPDGSNFTLKIRSTKLEDSAMYFCASSPTAGGGNEKLFFGSGTQLSVL.

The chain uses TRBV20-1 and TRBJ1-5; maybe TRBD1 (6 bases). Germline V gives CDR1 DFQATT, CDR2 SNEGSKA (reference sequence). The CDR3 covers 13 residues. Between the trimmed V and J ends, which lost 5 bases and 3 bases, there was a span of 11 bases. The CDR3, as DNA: TGCAGTGCTCACAGGGAGTTCAATCAGCCCCAGCATTTT. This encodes CSAHREFNQPQHF.

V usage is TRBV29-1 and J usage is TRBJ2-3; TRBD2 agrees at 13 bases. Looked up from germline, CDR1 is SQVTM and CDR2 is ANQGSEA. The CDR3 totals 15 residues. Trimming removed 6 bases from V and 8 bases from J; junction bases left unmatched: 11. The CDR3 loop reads CSVDRTSGSLGTQYF. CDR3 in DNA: TGCAGCGTGGATCGGACTAGCGGGAGCTTAGGTACGCAGTATTTT.

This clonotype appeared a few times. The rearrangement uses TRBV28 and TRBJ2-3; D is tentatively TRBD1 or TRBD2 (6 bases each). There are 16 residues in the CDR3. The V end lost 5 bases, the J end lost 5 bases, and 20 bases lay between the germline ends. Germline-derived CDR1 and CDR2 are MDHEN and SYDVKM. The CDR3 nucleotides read TGTGCCAGCAGTCTCCCCGCTTGGGGGGCCTTAGATACGCAGTATTTT. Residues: CASSLPAWGALDTQYF.

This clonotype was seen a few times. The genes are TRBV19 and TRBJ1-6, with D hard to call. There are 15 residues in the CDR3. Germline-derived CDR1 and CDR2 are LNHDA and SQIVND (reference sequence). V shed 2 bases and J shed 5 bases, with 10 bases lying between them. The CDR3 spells CASSITDRNNSPLHF. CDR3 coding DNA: TGTGCCAGTAGTATAACGGACCGAAATAATTCACCCCTCCACTTT.

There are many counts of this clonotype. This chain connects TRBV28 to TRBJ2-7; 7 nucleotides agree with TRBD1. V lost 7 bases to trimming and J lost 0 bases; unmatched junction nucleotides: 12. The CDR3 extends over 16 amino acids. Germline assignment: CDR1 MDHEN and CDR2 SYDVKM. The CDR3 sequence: CASTPSSGGVSYEQYF. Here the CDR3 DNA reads TGTGCCAGCACCCCATCCTCAGGGGGTGTCTCCTACGAGCAGTACTTC.

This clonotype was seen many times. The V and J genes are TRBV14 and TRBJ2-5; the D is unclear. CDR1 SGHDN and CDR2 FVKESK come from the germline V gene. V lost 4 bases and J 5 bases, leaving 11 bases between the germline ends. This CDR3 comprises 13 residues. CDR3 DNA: TGTGCCAGCAGCCGCAACCCTGGGGAGACCCAGTACTTC. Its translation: CASSRNPGETQYF. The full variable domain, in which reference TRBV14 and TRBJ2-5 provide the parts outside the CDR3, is EAGVTQFPSHSVIEKGQTVTLRCDPISGHDNLYWYRRVMGKEIKFLLHFVKESKQDESGMPNNRFLAERTGGTYSTLKVQPAELEDSGVYFCASSRNPGETQYFGPGTRLLVL.

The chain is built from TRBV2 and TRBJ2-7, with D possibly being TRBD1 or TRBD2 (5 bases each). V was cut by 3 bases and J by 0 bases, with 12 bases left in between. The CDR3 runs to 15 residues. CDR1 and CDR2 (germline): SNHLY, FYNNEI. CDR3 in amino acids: CASSEGWGYSYEQYF. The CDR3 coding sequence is TGTGCCAGCAGTGAGGGGTGGGGGTACTCCTACGAGCAGTACTTC. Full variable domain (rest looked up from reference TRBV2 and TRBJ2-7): EPEVTQTPSHQVTQMGQEVILRCVPISNHLYFYWYRQILGQKVEFLVSFYNNEISEKSEIFDDQFSVERPDGSNFTLKIRSTKLEDSAMYFCASSEGWGYSYEQYFGPGTRLTVT.

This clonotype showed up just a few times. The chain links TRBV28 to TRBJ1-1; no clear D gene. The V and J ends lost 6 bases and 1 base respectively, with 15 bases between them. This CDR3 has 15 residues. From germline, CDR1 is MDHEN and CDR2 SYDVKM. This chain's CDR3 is CASSPIGEENTEAFF. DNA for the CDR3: TGTGCCAGCAGCCCGATCGGGGAGGAGAACACTGAAGCTTTCTTT.

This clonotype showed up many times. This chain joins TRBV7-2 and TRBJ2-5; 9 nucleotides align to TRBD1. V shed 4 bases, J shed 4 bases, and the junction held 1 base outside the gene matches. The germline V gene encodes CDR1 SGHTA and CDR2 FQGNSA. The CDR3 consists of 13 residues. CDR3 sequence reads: CASSSGQGETQYF. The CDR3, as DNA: TGTGCCAGCAGCTCGGGACAGGGAGAGACCCAGTACTTC.

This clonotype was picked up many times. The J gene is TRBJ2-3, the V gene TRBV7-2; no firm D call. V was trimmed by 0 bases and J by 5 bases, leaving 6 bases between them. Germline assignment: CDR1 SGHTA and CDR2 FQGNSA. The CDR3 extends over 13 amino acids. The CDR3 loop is CASSLAHEDTQYF. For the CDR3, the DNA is TGTGCCAGCAGCTTAGCCCATGAAGATACGCAGTATTTT.

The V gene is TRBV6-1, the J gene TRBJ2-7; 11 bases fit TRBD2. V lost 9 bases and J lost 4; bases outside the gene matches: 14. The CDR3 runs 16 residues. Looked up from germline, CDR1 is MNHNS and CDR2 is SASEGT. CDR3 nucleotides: TGTGCCAGTGGTCTTGATAGCGGGGGGGCCTTTTACGAGCAGTACTTC. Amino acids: CASGLDSGGAFYEQYF.